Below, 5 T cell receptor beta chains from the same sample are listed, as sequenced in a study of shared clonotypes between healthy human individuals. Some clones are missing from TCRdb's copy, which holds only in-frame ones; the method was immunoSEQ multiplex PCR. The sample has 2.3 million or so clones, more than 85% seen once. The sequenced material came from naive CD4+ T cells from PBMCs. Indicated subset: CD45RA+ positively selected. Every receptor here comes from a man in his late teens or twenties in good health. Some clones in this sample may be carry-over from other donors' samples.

In DNA, the CDR3 is TGTGCCAGCAGCTCGGACAGTCTTAACTATGGCTACACCTTC. This encodes CASSSDSLNYGYTF. The V call is TRBV7-9, the J call TRBJ1-2, with a possible D match to TRBD1 (6 bases). Germline values: CDR1 SEHNR, CDR2 FQNEAQ (reference sequence). Trimming left V 4 bases short and J 1 base short, with 10 bases between. This CDR3 spans 14 amino acids. The full variable domain, with the rest looked up from reference TRBV7-9 and TRBJ1-2, is DTGVSQNPRHKITKRGQNVTFRCDPISEHNRLYWYRQTLGQGPEFLTYFQNEAQLEKSRLLSDRFSAERPKGSFSTLEIQRTEQGDSAMYLCASSSDSLNYGYTFGSGTRLTVV.

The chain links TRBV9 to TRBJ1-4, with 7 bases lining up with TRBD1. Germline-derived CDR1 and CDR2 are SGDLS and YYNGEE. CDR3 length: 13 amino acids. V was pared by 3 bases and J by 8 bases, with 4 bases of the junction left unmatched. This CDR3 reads CASSGQDREKLFF. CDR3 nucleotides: TGTGCCAGCAGCGGACAGGACAGGGAAAAACTGTTTTTT.

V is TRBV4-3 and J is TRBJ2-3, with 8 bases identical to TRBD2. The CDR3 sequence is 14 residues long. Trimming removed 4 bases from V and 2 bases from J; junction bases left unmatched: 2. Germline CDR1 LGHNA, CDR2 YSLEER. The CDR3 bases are TGCGCCAGCAGCCGGACTAGCTTCACAGATACGCAGTATTTT. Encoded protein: CASSRTSFTDTQYF.

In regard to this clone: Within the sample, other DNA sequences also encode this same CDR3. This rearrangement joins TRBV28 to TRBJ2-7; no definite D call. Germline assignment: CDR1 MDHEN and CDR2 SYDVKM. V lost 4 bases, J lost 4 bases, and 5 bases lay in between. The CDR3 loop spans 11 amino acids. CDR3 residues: CASSWFYEQYF. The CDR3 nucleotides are TGTGCCAGCAGTTGGTTTTACGAGCAGTACTTC.

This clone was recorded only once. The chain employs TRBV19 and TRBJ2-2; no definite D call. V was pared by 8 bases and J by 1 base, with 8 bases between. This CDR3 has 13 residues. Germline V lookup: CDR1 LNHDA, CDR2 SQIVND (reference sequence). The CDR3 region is CASLGKNTGELFF. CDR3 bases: TGTGCCAGTCTAGGGAAGAACACCGGGGAGCTGTTTTTT.